Below, 19 T cell receptor beta chains from the same sample are listed, as sequenced in a study of tumor-infiltrating lymphocytes in primary liver carcinoma. Researchers generated TCR beta cDNA from 500 to 600 ng of total RNA, relying on a constant-region primer. Investigators got TCR beta libraries out of three nested multiplex PCR rounds, done with slightly modified ARM-PCR. Running roughly 10 cycles apiece, the first two PCR rounds relied on TRBV1-TRBV30 forward primers together with a C-beta reverse primer. TCRdb redid the calling of the multiplex PCR reads with MiXCR, one entry per CDR3 protein. This sample has 50,000 to 60,000 distinct CDR3 sequences, with around 77% found just once. Joint extraction of RNA and DNA used roughly 18-34 mg of bulk tissue that was unsorted. Sequenced input: liver tumor tissue from sampling region 5. As to subset: tumor region T5, tumor centre. These receptors were obtained from a man aged 40-49 years with primary liver carcinoma and hepatitis B virus infection.

To note about this clonotype: The junction does not match germline at one end; this may be a read error. The chain uses TRBV5-4 and TRBJ2-2; no firm D call. CDR3 size: 15 residues. Per germline, CDR1 SGHNT and CDR2 YYREEE (reference sequence). The CDR3 loop is CVSSRKTARTRELFF. The CDR3 nucleotides are TGTGTCAGCAGCCGAAAGACGGCCCGCACCCGGGAGCTGTTTTTT.

With regard to this clonotype: This CDR3 fails to terminate in the conserved phenylalanine or tryptophan, so it likely reflects a read error. The V and J genes are TRBV5-1 and TRBJ1-4; possible D gene TRBD1, 5 bases. The CDR3 is made up of 14 amino acids. The germline V and J ends were trimmed by 5 bases and 8 bases, with 16 bases remaining between them. The germline CDR1 and CDR2 sequences are SGHRS and YFSETQ. This chain's CDR3 is CASSLHPGDEKLFY. In nucleotides, the CDR3 is TGCGCCAGCAGTCTGCACCCCGGGGACGAAAAACTGTTTTAT.

As for this clonotype: A junction end diverges from the germline sequence, so it may reflect a read error. The rearrangement joins TRBV12-3 or TRBV12-4 to TRBJ2-7; TRBD1 matches at 7 bases. This CDR3 has 14 residues. CDR3 DNA: TGTGCCAGCTGGAGACAGGGACCCTCCTACGGGCAGTACTTC. Protein: CASWRQGPSYGQYF.

The V call is TRBV11-2, the J call TRBJ2-1, with 11 positions matching TRBD2. The CDR3 spans 14 residues. CDR1 SGHAT and CDR2 FQNNGV come from the germline V gene. V lost 9 bases to trimming and J lost 12 bases; unmatched junction nucleotides: 13. CDR3 residues: CASSQTSGTGGQFF. The CDR3 nucleotides read TGTGCCAGTAGCCAGACTAGCGGGACGGGTGGGCAGTTCTTC.

On this clonotype: The CDR3 carries no conserved terminal phenylalanine or tryptophan, so it likely arises from a read error. The limits of the CDR3 on the DNA are not certain, so only TCRdb's listed CDR3 is given. The genes are TRBV24-1 and TRBJ1-4. Germline loops: CDR1 KGHDR, CDR2 SFDVKD. Ends included, the CDR3 has 18 residues. CDR3 in amino acids: CATISHWETSAINEKMFS.

Concerning this clonotype itself: A read error may account for a junction end that differs from germline. The rearrangement joins TRBV28 to TRBJ2-7; weak D call: TRBD1 (5 bases). Germline V gene lookup returns CDR1 MDHEN and CDR2 SYDVKM. The CDR3 totals 15 residues. The CDR3 protein is CVSSLTQASPYEQYF. As DNA, the CDR3 is TGTGTCAGCAGTTTAACACAGGCCTCTCCCTACGAGCAGTACTTC.

The sample holds many counts of this clonotype. The genes are TRBV7-3 and TRBJ2-3, with unresolved D. V lost 5 bases, J lost 0 bases, and 9 bases lay in between. The germline gives CDR1 SGHTA, CDR2 FQGTGA. CDR3 size: 14 residues. CDR3 residues: CASSQVGSTDTQYF. The CDR3 DNA is TGTGCCAGCAGCCAAGTGGGGAGCACAGATACGCAGTATTTT. Based on the CDR3 plus reference TRBV7-3 and TRBJ2-3, the full variable domain is GAGVSQTPSNKVTEKGKYVELRCDPISGHTALYWYRQSLGQGPEFLIYFQGTGAADDSGLPNDRFFAVRPEGSVSTLKIQRTERGDSAVYLCASSQVGSTDTQYFGPGTRLTVL.

Concerning this clonotype itself: The conserved phenylalanine or tryptophan normally closing the CDR3 is absent here, so this likely arose from a read error. The CDR3 nucleotides read TGTGCTAGCACGGAGCGGGAGGGGCGATCCTGGGAGACCCAGTACTTA. Protein product: CASTEREGRSWETQYL. The chain employs TRBV6-6 and TRBJ2-5, with 10 bases identical to TRBD2. The CDR3 has 16 residues. Germline assignment: CDR1 MNHNY and CDR2 SVGAGI (reference sequence).

Notes on this clonotype: At one end, the junction sequence differs from germline, possibly due to a read error. The chain has TRBV6-5 and TRBJ2-7; 9 bases match TRBD1. Germline loops: CDR1 MNHEY, CDR2 SVGAGI. The length of the CDR3 is 14 residues. The CDR3 nucleotides are TGTACCAGCAGTCCTGGGACAGGGCGCTACGAGCAGTACTTC. It is translated as CTSSPGTGRYEQYF.

As concerns this clonotype: This may arise from a read error, as a much more abundant clone is one base away. The chain joins TRBV11-2 to TRBJ2-1; a weak D match, TRBD2 (5 bases). The CDR3 spans 14 residues. The germline V and J ends were trimmed by 4 bases and 4 bases, with 11 bases remaining between them. Germline V gives CDR1 SGHAT, CDR2 FQNNGV. The CDR3 bases are TGTGCCAGCAGCTCCAGCGGCCCTTACAATGAGCAGTTCTTC. Translating gives CASSSSGPYNEQFF. The full variable domain, completed using reference TRBV11-2 and TRBJ2-1, is EAGVAQSPRYKIIEKRQSVAFWCNPISGHATLYWYQQILGQGPKLLIQFQNNGVVDDSQLPKDRFSAERLKGVDSTLKIQPAKLEDSAVYLCASSSSGPYNEQFFGPGTRLTVL.

This clonotype was recorded only once. This may arise from a read error, as a much more abundant clone is one base away. The chain links TRBV7-8 to TRBJ2-1; D is uncertain. Looked up from germline, CDR1 is SGHVS and CDR2 is FQNEAQ. This CDR3 spans 15 amino acids. In DNA form, the CDR3 reads TGTGCCAGCAGCTTAGTGGATTTTTCTTACAGTGAGCAGTTCTTC. Residues: CASSLVDFSYSEQFF.

Details on this clonotype: The conserved final phenylalanine or tryptophan is absent from the CDR3, which likely points to a read error. The rearrangement uses TRBV14 and TRBJ1-6; TRBD1 might be the D (6 bases). Germline CDR1 SGHDN, CDR2 FVKESK. The CDR3 is made up of 14 amino acids. CDR3 DNA sequence: TGTGCCAGCAGCCACTCAGGGGAGAATTCAACCCTCCACACT. As protein: CASSHSGENSTLHT.

In regard to this clonotype: The junction does not match germline at one end; this may be a read error. V and J are TRBV24-1 and TRBJ2-1; perhaps TRBD1 as D (6 bases). Germline V CDR1 and CDR2: KGHDR, SFDVKD. There are 16 residues in the CDR3. CDR3 residues: CATSDPASRGDNEQFF. The CDR3 DNA sequence: TGCGCCACCAGTGACCCCGCTAGCAGGGGAGACAATGAGCAGTTCTTC.

The V call is TRBV11-2, the J call TRBJ2-1; 7 bases are shared with TRBD2. The CDR3 runs 15 residues. CDR1 and CDR2 from the germline V gene are SGHAT and FQNNGV. The CDR3 nucleotides are TGTACAAGCAGCTTTAGCGGGCCACTCGGCAATGAGCAGTTCTTC. Protein product: CTSSFSGPLGNEQFF.

Details on this clonotype: As the CDR3 is not closed by the conserved phenylalanine or tryptophan, this likely results from a read error. The chain uses TRBV11-2 and TRBJ2-1; 8 bases align to TRBD2. The CDR3 runs 17 residues. Germline V gives CDR1 SGHAT, CDR2 FQNNGV. The V segment lost 0 bases and the J segment 12 bases; nucleotides outside the gene matches: 16. The CDR3, as DNA: TGTGCCAGCAGCTTAGATAGGGGCGGGAGGTTCTACATTGGGCAGTTCTTA. Amino acids: CASSLDRGGRFYIGQFL.

Comment on this clonotype: Lacking the conserved final phenylalanine or tryptophan, this CDR3 likely reflects a read error. The chain recombines TRBV28 with TRBJ2-1; weak D call: TRBD2 (6 bases). Trimming cost V 6 bases and J 6 bases, with 15 bases left between them. The CDR3 sequence is 14 residues long. CDR1 and CDR2 from the germline V gene are MDHEN and SYDVKM. CDR3 DNA sequence: TGTGCCAGCAGGTCGGGACTCCGATTCAATGAGCAGTTCATC. Its translation is CASRSGLRFNEQFI.

J is TRBJ2-1 and V is TRBV18; D is perhaps TRBD1 or TRBD2 (6 bases each). This CDR3 spans 15 amino acids. Germline loops: CDR1 KGHSH, CDR2 LQKENI. V was trimmed by 10 bases and J by 7 bases, leaving 23 bases between them. CDR3 DNA: TGTGCCACCGTCAGGGAGGACAGAGCCCCGAATGAGCAGTTCTTC. Its protein product is CATVREDRAPNEQFF.

With respect to this clonotype: An end of the junction does not agree with germline; a read error may underlie this. The rearrangement joins TRBV11-1 to TRBJ2-5, with 7 bases matching TRBD1. The CDR3 is made up of 15 amino acids. Germline loops: CDR1 SGHAT, CDR2 FQDESV (reference sequence). CDR3: CASSLRGYRGETEYF. CDR3 DNA sequence: TGTGCCAGCAGCCTACGGGGCTACAGGGGAGAGACCGAGTACTTC.

This clonotype was seen at least ten times. The chain couples TRBV7-6 to TRBJ2-3, with 7 bases aligning to TRBD2. Per germline, CDR1 SGHVS and CDR2 FNYEAQ. CDR3 size: 19 residues. The ends lost 1 base at V and 0 bases at J; junction bases unmatched: 13. CDR3 nucleotides: TGTGCCAGCAGCTTAGGCTTGGCGGGAGAGGTTGTTAGCACAGATACGCAGTATTTT. This gives the protein CASSLGLAGEVVSTDTQYF.